Presented here are 18 T cell receptor beta chains from one specimen sequenced in a study of metastatic and nonmetastatic thyroid tumors. Treatment of any kind had been given to no patient before thyroid surgery. TCRdb recomputed clones from the PCR reads via MiXCR. The repertoire includes about 20,000 clones, 15% to 18% of them detected once, and about 20% sits in the top ten. Sample: blood. All receptors derive from a female donor with papillary thyroid cancer or a benign thyroid nodule (not recorded which). Some clones in this sample may be carry-over from other donors' samples.

The chain employs TRBV28 and TRBJ2-1, with D possibly TRBD1 on 6 matching bases. The germline V and J ends were trimmed by 2 bases and 6 bases, with 14 bases remaining between them. The CDR3 spans 15 residues. Germline lookup yields CDR1 MDHEN and CDR2 SYDVKM. Here the CDR3 reads CASSLLFLGANEQFF. The DNA for the CDR3 is TGTGCCAGCAGTTTACTGTTCTTGGGGGCCAATGAGCAGTTCTTC. Full variable domain (rest looked up from reference TRBV28 and TRBJ2-1): DVKVTQSSRYLVKRTGEKVFLECVQDMDHENMFWYRQDPGLGLRLIYFSYDVKMKEKGDIPEGYSVSREKKERFSLILESASTNQTSMYLCASSLLFLGANEQFFGPGTRLTVL.

This sequence joins TRBV5-1 and TRBJ1-1; D call uncertain. With 0 bases removed from V and 1 base from J, the gap between germline ends came to 10 bases. This CDR3 comprises 15 residues. The germline V gene has CDR1 SGHRS and CDR2 YFSETQ. The DNA of the CDR3 is TGCGCCAGCAGCTTGGATCCGGGTCGGAACACTGAAGCTTTCTTT. Amino acid sequence: CASSLDPGRNTEAFF.

This clone has just a few counts. The V call is TRBV12-3 or TRBV12-4, the J call TRBJ1-2; D is uncertain. V was cut by 6 bases and J by 5 bases, with 16 bases left in between. The CDR3 has 14 amino acids. CDR3 residues: CASRFEGQGYGYTF. CDR3 bases: TGTGCCAGCAGGTTTGAGGGCCAAGGGTATGGCTACACCTTC.

This clone was counted at least ten times. The genes are TRBV20-1 and TRBJ1-5; D perhaps matches TRBD1 (6 bases). Deletions cut 1 base from V and 5 bases from J, with 12 bases between. This CDR3 has 14 amino acids. Germline V gives CDR1 DFQATT, CDR2 SNEGSKA (reference sequence). The CDR3 spells CSARVGDKDQPQHF. The CDR3 nucleotides read TGCAGTGCTAGAGTCGGGGACAAGGATCAGCCCCAGCATTTT.

This clone was found many times. The genes are TRBV7-2 and TRBJ1-5; D unresolved. The CDR3 is 13 amino acids. The V gene lost 3 bases and the J gene lost 7 bases, with 10 bases spanning the gap. Germline V gene lookup returns CDR1 SGHTA and CDR2 FQGNSA. CDR3 in amino acids: CASSFGPLQPQHF. Written as DNA, the CDR3 is TGTGCCAGCAGCTTCGGACCGTTGCAGCCCCAGCATTTT. Full variable domain (remainder filled in from reference TRBV7-2 and TRBJ1-5): GAGVSQSPSNKVTEKGKDVELRCDPISGHTALYWYRQSLGQGLEFLIYFQGNSAPDKSGLPSDRFSAERTGGSVSTLTIQRTQQEDSAVYLCASSFGPLQPQHFGDGTRLSIL.

The sample holds many counts of this clone. One end of the junction is discordant with germline, which a read error may explain. Other DNA sequences within the sample encode an identical CDR3. V gene TRBV27 combines with J gene TRBJ2-5; no definite D call. Germline CDR1 reads MNHEY; CDR2 reads SMNVEV (reference sequence). The CDR3 sequence is 14 residues long. The CDR3 spells CASSLSGSKETQYF. CDR3 bases: TGTGCCAGCAGTCTATCGGGCTCGAAAGAGACCCAGTACTTC.

This clone was observed at least ten times. The chain carries TRBV13 and TRBJ2-5; tentative D call: TRBD1 (5 bases). The CDR3 is made up of 15 amino acids. The germline V gene has CDR1 PRHDT and CDR2 FYEKMQ (reference sequence). Trimming shortened V by 2 bases and J by 0 bases, and 10 bases separated the two germline ends. CDR3 DNA sequence: TGTGCCAGCAGCTTATTCGACAGAGACCAAGAGACCCAGTACTTC. Translation: CASSLFDRDQETQYF.

In this sample, this clone is medium-sized. The J gene is TRBJ2-1, the V gene TRBV6-1; TRBD2 matches 11 bases. Trimming at V came to 2 bases and at J to 7 bases, leaving 4 bases not matched to a gene. Germline lookup yields CDR1 MNHNS and CDR2 SASEGT. This CDR3 has 15 amino acids. This chain's CDR3 is CASSESLAGGNEQFF. For the CDR3, the DNA is TGTGCCAGCAGTGAATCGTTAGCGGGAGGGAATGAGCAGTTCTTC.

The genes are TRBV12-3 or TRBV12-4 and TRBJ2-7; weak D call: TRBD2 (5 bases). The CDR3 runs 13 residues. Deletions cut 6 bases from V and 9 bases from J, with 18 bases between. CDR3 nucleotides: TGTGCCAGCAGCTCCGATGGAGGACTGGGGCAGTACTTC. Translation gives CASSSDGGLGQYF.

The chain couples TRBV10-2 to TRBJ1-2; possibly TRBD1 for D (6 bases). Germline CDR1 and CDR2: WSHSY and SAAADI. Trimming took 3 bases from V and 8 from J, leaving 13 bases between them. The CDR3 runs 13 residues. Written as DNA, the CDR3 is TGCGCCAGCAGTGACGGGACCACAGGGGGCTACACCTTC. It translates to CASSDGTTGGYTF.

V and J are TRBV9 and TRBJ1-2; D is possibly TRBD1 (5 bases). This CDR3 contains 14 residues. The ends were cut back, 4 bases at V and 4 bases at J, with 14 bases in the middle. CDR1 is SGDLS and CDR2 is YYNGEE in the germline V gene. The CDR3 coding sequence is TGTGCCAGCAGCTCAGGGTGGCGGACCTATGGCTACACCTTC. Protein: CASSSGWRTYGYTF.

This clone was found many times. The chain recombines TRBV5-4 with TRBJ2-2; unclear D gene. Germline V gives CDR1 SGHNT, CDR2 YYREEE (reference sequence). The CDR3 has 13 residues. Trimming cost V 2 bases and J 1 base, with 3 bases left between them. CDR3 DNA: TGTGCCAGCAGCTTCAAGAACACCGGGGAGCTGTTTTTT. Residues: CASSFKNTGELFF.

This clone counts as medium-sized. The J gene is TRBJ1-6, the V gene TRBV12-3 or TRBV12-4; D gene unclear. The CDR3 consists of 13 residues. V shed 3 bases and J shed 9 bases, with 9 bases lying between them. CDR3 coding DNA: TGTGCCAGCAGTTTGGGTGGCGGTTCACCCCTCCACTTT. Its translation: CASSLGGGSPLHF.

In its sample, this clone was seen a few times. This rearrangement joins TRBV4-2 to TRBJ2-1; 7 bases are a match to TRBD2. Germline trimming cut 0 bases from V and 3 bases from J; bases unmatched to any gene: 8. Germline-derived CDR1 and CDR2 are LGHNA and YNFKEQ. This CDR3 region has 17 residues. The CDR3 sequence is CASSQERLSGNYNEQFF. For the CDR3, the DNA is TGTGCCAGCAGCCAAGAAAGGCTAAGCGGGAACTACAATGAGCAGTTCTTC.

This clone was observed at least ten times. Within the sample, other DNA sequences also encode this same CDR3. The chain links TRBV7-3 to TRBJ1-1; D uncertain. The CDR3 consists of 13 residues. V was clipped by 0 bases and J by 4 bases, with 6 bases between them. CDR1 and CDR2 from the germline V gene are SGHTA and FQGTGA. The CDR3 spells CASSLTLATEAFF. CDR3 nucleotide sequence: TGTGCCAGCAGCTTAACCCTTGCCACTGAAGCTTTCTTT. The full variable domain, in which reference TRBV7-3 and TRBJ1-1 provide the parts outside the CDR3, is GAGVSQTPSNKVTEKGKYVELRCDPISGHTALYWYRQSLGQGPEFLIYFQGTGAADDSGLPNDRFFAVRPEGSVSTLKIQRTERGDSAVYLCASSLTLATEAFFGQGTRLTVV.

Remarks on this clone: This may stem from a read error, because a much larger clone lies one nucleotide away. The chain is built from TRBV6-1 and TRBJ2-7, with 9 bases lining up with TRBD1. Germline V gene sequence: CDR1 MNHNS, CDR2 SASEGT. This CDR3 has 15 residues. The DNA for the CDR3 is TGTGCCAGCCGGGGACCCTGGGACAGGGAAGGCGAGCAGTGCTTC. This codes for CASRGPWDREGEQCF.

The table lists this clone with a few counts. V gene TRBV2 combines with J gene TRBJ2-7; D not certain. This CDR3 comprises 12 residues. Trimming took 9 bases from V and 0 from J, leaving 9 bases between them. The germline CDR1 and CDR2 sequences are SNHLY and FYNNEI. This CDR3 is CASKQFSYEQYF. In nucleotides, the CDR3 is TGTGCCAGTAAACAGTTCTCCTACGAGCAGTACTTC.

This clone was detected ten times or more. The chain links TRBV18 to TRBJ2-7; unclear D gene. CDR1 and CDR2 (germline): KGHSH, LQKENI. There are 13 residues in the CDR3. V dropped 5 bases and J dropped 6 bases, with 14 bases sitting between them. CDR3 in amino acids: CASSEHKGGEQYF. DNA for the CDR3: TGTGCCAGCTCAGAGCACAAGGGCGGCGAGCAGTACTTC. Variable domain in full (rest from reference TRBV18 and TRBJ2-7): NAGVMQNPRHLVRRRGQEARLRCSPMKGHSHVYWYRQLPEEGLKFMVYLQKENIIDESGMPKERFSAEFPKEGPSILRIQQVVRGDSAAYFCASSEHKGGEQYFGPGTRLTVT.